A single TCR beta chain is shown here with its context. The target antigen is unknown. Germline CDR1 MNHEY, CDR2 SMNVEV (reference sequence). The V end lost 5 bases, the J end lost 2 bases, and 9 bases lay between the germline ends. The CDR3 runs 14 residues. This record comes from a study of CD8 T cell repertoires and HIV-1 epitope variants. The study's findings and limits: Most of the nine antigen-specific clonotypes appeared cross-reactive to autologous or escape variants.

Method: immunoSEQ multiplex PCR; TCRdb's copy keeps in-frame clones and lacks some. The sample consists of under 100,000 clones, just under 75% of them appearing once. The V and J genes are TRBV27 and TRBJ2-2, with D tentatively TRBD1 (5 bases). This TCR was sampled from a male donor with HIV. Sequenced input: uncultured baseline CD8+ T cells from peripheral blood mononuclear cells (PBMCs). The CDR3 loop reads CASSVQGNTGELFF. Here the CDR3 DNA reads TGTGCCAGCAGTGTGCAGGGAAACACCGGGGAGCTGTTTTTT.